A single sample is the source of the 27 T cell receptor beta chains below, sequenced in a study of T cell responses to AZD1222 COVID-19 vaccine. The method was immunoSEQ multiplex PCR; TCRdb's version includes in-frame clones alone and lacks a portion of them. The sample lists 150,000 to 200,000 clones, roughly 92% seen once, with 1.3% to 1.5% in the top ten. Sequencing used peripheral blood, obtained on day 0 of AZD1222 vaccination. The receptors were sampled from an adult in good health.

This chain links TRBV10-3 with TRBJ1-2, with 7 bases that match TRBD1. The CDR3 runs 16 residues. CDR1 and CDR2 (germline): ENHRY, SYGVKD. V gave up 0 bases and J gave up 2 bases; unmatched junction bases: 6. CDR3 residues: CAISESTGNPNYGYTF. The CDR3 nucleotides are TGTGCCATCAGTGAGTCGACAGGGAACCCCAACTATGGCTACACCTTC.

V is TRBV28 and J is TRBJ2-3; D gene uncertain. This CDR3 is 15 amino acids long. V was pared by 3 bases and J by 0 bases, with 10 bases between. Germline V CDR1 and CDR2: MDHEN, SYDVKM. The CDR3 coding sequence is TGTGCCAGCAGTTTGGTTGGGCGGAGCACAGATACGCAGTATTTT. It codes for CASSLVGRSTDTQYF. The full variable domain, its missing parts supplied by reference TRBV28 and TRBJ2-3, is DVKVTQSSRYLVKRTGEKVFLECVQDMDHENMFWYRQDPGLGLRLIYFSYDVKMKEKGDIPEGYSVSREKKERFSLILESASTNQTSMYLCASSLVGRSTDTQYFGPGTRLTVL.

The rearrangement joins TRBV7-2 to TRBJ2-7; D ambiguous. The V end was cut by 5 bases, the J end by 5 bases, with 22 bases between. The CDR3 is 16 residues long. Germline-derived CDR1 and CDR2 are SGHTA and FQGNSA. Written as DNA, the CDR3 is TGTGCCAGCAGCCCTTCGGTACTCGCAGTAACCCACGAGCAGTACTTC. This codes for CASSPSVLAVTHEQYF. The whole variable domain, remainder taken from reference TRBV7-2 and TRBJ2-7, is GAGVSQSPSNKVTEKGKDVELRCDPISGHTALYWYRQSLGQGLEFLIYFQGNSAPDKSGLPSDRFSAERTGGSVSTLTIQRTQQEDSAVYLCASSPSVLAVTHEQYFGPGTRLTVT.

The chain employs TRBV24-1 and TRBJ1-4; TRBD1 might be the D (6 bases). V lost 3 bases, J lost 10 bases, and 11 bases lay in between. The CDR3 spans 13 residues. Germline assignment: CDR1 KGHDR and CDR2 SFDVKD. CDR3 protein: CATSDPGHPKLFF. DNA for the CDR3: TGTGCCACCAGTGATCCGGGACACCCAAAACTGTTTTTT.

This chain joins TRBV6-5 and TRBJ2-7; 11 nucleotides agree with TRBD1. Per germline, CDR1 MNHEY and CDR2 SVGAGI. Losses at the gene ends were 5 bases for V and 4 bases for J; bases not matched to a gene: 7. The CDR3 loop spans 15 amino acids. CDR3 amino acids: CASSLTGTGGYEQYF. The CDR3, as DNA: TGTGCCAGCAGTCTGACTGGGACAGGGGGGTACGAGCAGTACTTC.

The CDR3 bases are TGTGCCAGTAGTCCGCCGGGCCTCGAAGCTTTCTTT. It encodes CASSPPGLEAFF. The V and J genes are TRBV19 and TRBJ1-1; D uncertain. CDR1 and CDR2 (germline): LNHDA, SQIVND (reference sequence). CDR3 length: 12 residues. V shed 5 bases and J shed 8 bases, with 12 bases lying between them.

V gene TRBV20-1 combines with J gene TRBJ2-1; the D gene is possibly TRBD1 (5 bases). The CDR3 runs to 16 residues. Per germline, CDR1 DFQATT and CDR2 SNEGSKA (reference sequence). V lost 3 bases to trimming and J lost 2 bases, with 17 bases between them. Here the CDR3 reads CSASRGARAPYNEQFF. In nucleotides, the CDR3 is TGCAGTGCTAGTAGGGGCGCTCGTGCCCCCTACAATGAGCAGTTCTTC.

The V and J genes are TRBV7-9 and TRBJ2-3, with D hard to call. Germline V gene lookup returns CDR1 SEHNR and CDR2 FQNEAQ (reference sequence). CDR3 length: 12 amino acids. Trimming took 3 bases from V and 3 from J, leaving 4 bases between them. The CDR3 region is CASSFATDTQYF. The CDR3 DNA follows: TGTGCCAGCAGCTTCGCGACAGATACGCAGTATTTT.

The count of this clone is one. The rearrangement links TRBV28 to TRBJ2-7; 8 bases line up with TRBD1. The CDR3 loop spans 14 amino acids. The J segment lost 5 bases and the V segment lost 7 bases, leaving 10 bases of the junction unmatched. CDR1 and CDR2 (germline): MDHEN, SYDVKM. The CDR3 here is CASIGGRGRNEQYF. In DNA, the CDR3 is TGTGCCAGCATAGGGGGCAGGGGGCGGAACGAGCAGTACTTC.

The CDR3: CASSSRPLDGYTF. DNA of the CDR3: TGTGCCAGCAGCTCCAGACCGTTGGATGGCTACACCTTC. The chain is built from TRBV11-2 and TRBJ1-2; D is ambiguous. The germline V and J ends were trimmed by 4 bases and 6 bases, with 12 bases remaining between them. Germline loops: CDR1 SGHAT, CDR2 FQNNGV. The CDR3 has 13 residues.

This chain uses TRBV7-2 with TRBJ1-1; D gene uncertain. Per germline, CDR1 SGHTA and CDR2 FQGNSA. V shed 1 base and J shed 7 bases, with 7 bases lying between them. The CDR3 is 12 amino acids. The CDR3 reads CASSLVTNEAFF. The DNA of the CDR3 is TGTGCCAGCAGCTTAGTGACAAATGAAGCTTTCTTT.

The J gene is TRBJ1-4, the V gene TRBV2; D possibly corresponds to TRBD1 (5 bases). V was clipped by 7 bases and J by 7 bases, with 13 bases between them. From germline, CDR1 is SNHLY and CDR2 FYNNEI. The length of the CDR3 is 13 residues. CDR3 sequence: CASIAGWGEKLFF. CDR3 in DNA: TGTGCCAGCATAGCAGGGTGGGGTGAAAAACTGTTTTTT. Based on the CDR3 plus reference TRBV2 and TRBJ1-4, the full variable domain is EPEVTQTPSHQVTQMGQEVILRCVPISNHLYFYWYRQILGQKVEFLVSFYNNEISEKSEIFDDQFSVERPDGSNFTLKIRSTKLEDSAMYFCASIAGWGEKLFFGSGTQLSVL.

The chain uses TRBV19 and TRBJ1-2; D is possibly TRBD1 (5 bases). The V gene lost 2 bases and the J gene lost 7 bases, with 8 bases spanning the gap. The CDR3 runs 12 residues. The germline gives CDR1 LNHDA, CDR2 SQIVND (reference sequence). The CDR3 loop reads CASSITGGGYTF. The CDR3, as DNA: TGTGCCAGTAGTATAACTGGGGGTGGCTACACCTTC.

The rearrangement uses TRBV10-2 and TRBJ1-1; TRBD1 matches 11 bases. Germline V gene lookup returns CDR1 WSHSY and CDR2 SAAADI. V shed 8 bases, J shed 1 base, and the junction held 3 bases outside the gene matches. CDR3 length: 14 amino acids. The chain's CDR3 is CASWGQGGNTEAFF. The CDR3 DNA reads as TGCGCCAGCTGGGGACAGGGGGGGAACACTGAAGCTTTCTTT.

The chain recombines TRBV5-1 with TRBJ2-7; 11 bases align to TRBD1. Per germline, CDR1 SGHRS and CDR2 YFSETQ. The CDR3 runs 15 residues. The V gene end was trimmed by 5 bases and the J gene end by 5 bases; junction bases not matched to a gene: 9. CDR3 region: CASSLRGQGDHEQYF. In DNA form, the CDR3 reads TGCGCCAGCAGTCTTAGGGGACAGGGGGACCACGAGCAGTACTTC.

This sequence joins TRBV10-1 and TRBJ2-1; D unresolved. The CDR3 is made up of 13 amino acids. Germline CDR1 reads WNHNN; CDR2 reads SYGVQD (reference sequence). Trimming pared 6 bases from V and 5 bases from J, leaving 11 bases between. The CDR3 nucleotides read TGCGCCAGCAGCTCGGGCCGCAACAATGAGCAGTTCTTC. Translating gives CASSSGRNNEQFF.

The chain links TRBV2 to TRBJ1-6; 9 positions agree with TRBD1. After removal of 10 bases from V and 13 bases from J, the junction contained 8 bases not matched to a gene. Per the germline V gene, CDR1 is SNHLY and CDR2 is FYNNEI. The CDR3 has 12 amino acids. The CDR3 region has the DNA TGTGCCAACACGGACAGGGGCTTCCCCCTCCACTTT. Protein: CANTDRGFPLHF.

The rearrangement uses TRBV15 and TRBJ1-1; 8 bases map to TRBD1. Germline V gene sequence: CDR1 LNHNV, CDR2 YYDKDF (reference sequence). The CDR3 sequence is 15 residues long. Trimming took 0 bases from V and 4 from J; bases not matched to a gene: 4. The chain's CDR3 is CATSRDAGGFTEAFF. DNA of the CDR3: TGTGCCACCAGCAGAGATGCAGGGGGCTTCACTGAAGCTTTCTTT. The whole variable domain, remainder taken from reference TRBV15 and TRBJ1-1, is DAMVIQNPRYQVTQFGKPVTLSCSQTLNHNVMYWYQQKSSQAPKLLFHYYDKDFNNEADTPDNFQSRRPNTSFCFLDIRSPGLGDTAMYLCATSRDAGGFTEAFFGQGTRLTVV.

The chain links TRBV30 to TRBJ1-2; maybe TRBD1 (5 bases). The CDR3 covers 13 residues. Germline values: CDR1 GTSNPN, CDR2 SVGIG (reference sequence). V was cut by 0 bases and J by 7 bases, with 12 bases left in between. This CDR3 reads CAWSVSGLGGYTF. In DNA, the CDR3 is TGTGCCTGGAGTGTATCGGGGCTGGGTGGCTACACCTTC.

This chain links TRBV5-6 with TRBJ2-1, with TRBD2 identical over 11 bases. Trimming took 1 base from V and 5 from J; bases not matched to a gene: 5. Germline CDR1 is SGHDT and CDR2 is YYEEEE. The CDR3 has 16 amino acids. The CDR3 region is CASSLIGLAGDNEQFF. CDR3 nucleotides: TGTGCCAGCAGCTTGATAGGACTAGCGGGTGACAATGAGCAGTTCTTC. Supplemented by reference TRBV5-6 and TRBJ2-1, the full variable domain reads DAGVTQSPTHLIKTRGQQVTLRCSPKSGHDTVSWYQQALGQGPQFIFQYYEEEERQRGNFPDRFSGHQFPNYSSELNVNALLLGDSALYLCASSLIGLAGDNEQFFGPGTRLTVL.

The genes are TRBV15 and TRBJ1-2; D remains unclear. Germline V gene lookup returns CDR1 LNHNV and CDR2 YYDKDF (reference sequence). The CDR3 runs to 16 residues. V was pared by 0 bases and J by 2 bases, with 13 bases between. CDR3 sequence (DNA): TGTGCCACCAGCAGAGATCAGGCCAGCTTAAACTATGGCTACACCTTC. Its translation: CATSRDQASLNYGYTF. Based on the CDR3 plus reference TRBV15 and TRBJ1-2, the full variable domain is DAMVIQNPRYQVTQFGKPVTLSCSQTLNHNVMYWYQQKSSQAPKLLFHYYDKDFNNEADTPDNFQSRRPNTSFCFLDIRSPGLGDTAMYLCATSRDQASLNYGYTFGSGTRLTVV.

This chain uses TRBV6-5 with TRBJ1-5; 9 bases map to TRBD1. The length of the CDR3 is 14 residues. Germline V gene lookup returns CDR1 MNHEY and CDR2 SVGAGI. V was pared by 8 bases and J by 3 bases, with 5 bases of the junction left unmatched. The CDR3, as DNA: TGTGCCAGCGGGACAGGGAGCAACAATCAGCCCCAGCATTTT. Translation gives CASGTGSNNQPQHF.

The chain joins TRBV27 to TRBJ2-7; 7 bases fit TRBD2. Trimming took 4 bases from V and 4 from J; bases not matched to a gene: 10. The V gene's germline CDR1 is MNHEY and CDR2 SMNVEV (reference sequence). CDR3 length: 15 amino acids. The CDR3 spells CASSSPREGRYEQYF. CDR3 bases: TGTGCCAGCAGTTCCCCTAGGGAGGGACGTTACGAGCAGTACTTC.

This chain links TRBV4-1 with TRBJ2-2; possibly TRBD2 for D (5 bases). Germline loops: CDR1 MGHRA, CDR2 YSYEKL. The CDR3 consists of 17 residues. Trimming cost V 1 base and J 0 bases, with 12 bases left between them. The CDR3 DNA reads as TGCGCCAGCAGCCAAGGATACGCGGGCGCGAACACCGGGGAGCTGTTTTTT. Its translation is CASSQGYAGANTGELFF.

This chain links TRBV12-3 or TRBV12-4 with TRBJ1-4; D is uncertain. This CDR3 contains 13 residues. V was shortened by 8 bases and J by 6 bases, with 13 bases between the two germline ends. The CDR3 region has the DNA TGTGCCAGCCGACCCTCGGTGGATGAAAAACTGTTTTTT. Translating gives CASRPSVDEKLFF.

The rearrangement uses TRBV13 and TRBJ1-2; possible D gene TRBD1, 5 bases. The CDR3 has 15 residues. CDR1 and CDR2 from the germline V gene are PRHDT and FYEKMQ (reference sequence). Trimming took 3 bases from V and 5 from J, leaving 16 bases between them. The DNA of the CDR3 is TGTGCCAGCAGCTTTTTAGGAAGGACAAATTATGGCTACACCTTC. Encoded protein: CASSFLGRTNYGYTF. Using reference TRBV13 and TRBJ1-2 for the parts outside the CDR3, the full variable domain is AAGVIQSPRHLIKEKRETATLKCYPIPRHDTVYWYQQGPGQDPQFLISFYEKMQSDKGSIPDRFSAQQFSDYHSELNMSSLELGDSALYFCASSFLGRTNYGYTFGSGTRLTVV.

This chain connects TRBV7-2 to TRBJ2-2, with D possibly matching TRBD2 (6 bases). Germline V gene lookup returns CDR1 SGHTA and CDR2 FQGNSA. The length of the CDR3 is 17 residues. V was trimmed by 2 bases and J by 2 bases, leaving 15 bases between them. CDR3 sequence (DNA): TGTGCCAGCAGCTTATCTAGAACTAGCTCAAACACCGGGGAGCTGTTTTTT. As protein: CASSLSRTSSNTGELFF.